Listed below are T cell receptor beta chains from one sample, sequenced in a study of T cell responses to AZD1222 COVID-19 vaccine. Measured with immunoSEQ multiplex PCR; TCRdb has only the in-frame clones, and not every one. The sample lists roughly 130,000 clones, roughly 85% seen once, with 7.6% in the top ten. The sample in question was peripheral blood, obtained on day 0 of AZD1222 vaccination. The receptor set was obtained from an adult in good health. The CDR3 runs from the conserved cysteine through the conserved F or W. A D gene is named only where the DNA matches it firmly. Clone size is given for some rows only: seen once, a few or many times, or a class if the clone is expanded.

d_call,clone_size,v_call,j_call,cdr3_aa,cdr3_nt
TRBD2,NA,TRBV5-1,TRBJ2-1,CASKREGRVDEQFF,TGCGCCAGCAAGCGGGAGGGCCGTGTAGATGAGCAGTTCTTC
NA,NA,TRBV3-1/TRBV3-2,TRBJ1-1,CASSPRKAAHIGAFF,TGTGCCAGCAGCCCAAGGAAAGCGGCCCATATAGGAGCTTTCTTT
NA,NA,TRBV7-2,TRBJ1-3,CASSLIGTLSGNTIYF,TGTGCCAGCAGCTTAATCGGCACTCTCTCTGGAAACACCATATATTTT
TRBD1,few,TRBV12-3/TRBV12-4,TRBJ2-3,CASSSRQGNTQYF,TGTGCCAGCAGTTCCAGACAGGGGAATACGCAGTATTTT
NA,NA,TRBV21-1,TRBJ1-1,CASSYRKQGARGAFF,TGTGCCAGCAGCTACAGAAAACAGGGGGCGCGAGGAGCTTTCTTT
TRBD1,NA,TRBV2,TRBJ2-7,CASSDPALDRGLPYEQYF,TGTGCCAGCAGTGACCCTGCGCTCGACAGGGGTTTACCCTACGAGCAGTACTTC
TRBD2,NA,TRBV7-9,TRBJ2-4,CASSSGTSGPGYF,TGTGCCAGCAGCTCGGGGACTAGCGGCCCGGGGTACTTC
TRBD1,NA,TRBV6-5,TRBJ1-2,CASSYSDRDIGYTF,TGTGCCAGCAGTTACTCAGACAGGGACATAGGCTACACCTTC
TRBD2,once,TRBV2,TRBJ2-5,CASSLPGRGEETQYF,TGTGCCAGCAGCCTTCCCGGGCGGGGGGAAGAGACCCAGTACTTC
NA,few,TRBV27,TRBJ1-5,CASSLTPPRGSYHLNQPQHF,TGTGCCAGCAGTCTCACCCCCCCTCGGGGCAGCTACCACCTTAATCAGCCCCAGCATTTT
NA,NA,TRBV28,TRBJ2-1,CASSSGGQFYNEQFF,TGTGCCAGCAGTTCAGGCGGACAGTTTTACAATGAGCAGTTCTTC
NA,NA,TRBV7-9,TRBJ1-4,CASSSGLYNEKLFF,TGTGCCAGCAGCTCGGGACTGTACAATGAAAAACTGTTTTTT
TRBD1,NA,TRBV18,TRBJ2-2,CASSPPRAGGDTGELFF,TGTGCCAGCTCACCACCTAGGGCAGGGGGTGACACCGGGGAGCTGTTTTTT
NA,few,TRBV2,TRBJ2-7,CARRTIPAYEQYF,TGTGCCAGACGGACGATTCCCGCCTACGAGCAGTACTTC
NA,NA,TRBV5-4,TRBJ2-1,CASSLGSYNEQFF,TGTGCCAGCAGCTTGGGCTCCTACAATGAGCAGTTCTTC
NA,NA,TRBV4-3,TRBJ1-5,CASSRNSGEPQHF,TGCGCCAGCAGCCGAAACAGTGGGGAGCCCCAGCATTTT
NA,NA,TRBV2,TRBJ1-4,CASSLGTPGVGLLFF,TGTGCCAGCAGTTTGGGGACACCCGGAGTAGGTCTACTGTTTTTT
NA,once,TRBV5-8,TRBJ1-4,CASSIESGLTNEKLFF,TGTGCCAGCAGCATAGAGTCAGGGTTAACTAATGAAAAACTGTTTTTT
TRBD1,NA,TRBV24-1,TRBJ2-2,CATSVGGQGTGELFF,TGTGCCACCAGTGTTGGAGGACAGGGAACCGGGGAGCTGTTTTTT
TRBD1,NA,TRBV19,TRBJ1-2,CASSQPGQKTYGYTF,TGTGCCAGCTCACAACCGGGACAGAAGACCTATGGCTACACCTTC
NA,few,TRBV11-2,TRBJ1-1,CASSPIRLPEAFF,TGTGCCAGCTCTCCAATCAGGTTGCCCGAAGCTTTCTTT
TRBD1,NA,TRBV27,TRBJ2-7,CASADRVVGEQYF,TGTGCCAGCGCAGACAGGGTGGTAGGCGAGCAGTACTTC
NA,once,TRBV5-4,TRBJ2-3,CATTRELTDTQYF,TGTGCTACCACACGGGAGCTAACAGATACGCAGTATTTT
NA,NA,TRBV6-5,TRBJ2-3,CASREGTHPWYF,TGTGCCAGCAGGGAGGGGACTCATCCGTGGTATTTT
TRBD1,once,TRBV27,TRBJ1-2,CASRPTGTDANYGYTF,TGTGCCAGCAGACCAACGGGGACAGATGCTAACTATGGCTACACCTTC
TRBD1,NA,TRBV18,TRBJ2-3,CASSPNSGTGSSTDTQYF,TGTGCCAGCTCACCTAATTCCGGGACAGGATCTAGCACAGATACGCAGTATTTT
NA,NA,TRBV19,TRBJ1-1,CASSIEGINTEAFF,TGTGCCAGTAGTATCGAGGGGATTAACACTGAAGCTTTCTTT
NA,NA,TRBV7-2,TRBJ2-5,CASSRVEIETQYF,TGTGCCAGCAGCCGCGTGGAGATAGAGACCCAGTACTTC
TRBD1,few,TRBV7-9,TRBJ1-6,CASSSTSTGGSYSPLHF,TGTGCCAGCAGCTCTACCAGTACAGGGGGCAGTTATTCACCCCTCCACTTT
NA,NA,TRBV3-1/TRBV3-2,TRBJ2-1,CASSQVVALEYNEQFF,TGTGCCAGCAGCCAAGTGGTAGCACTCGAGTACAATGAGCAGTTCTTC
NA,NA,TRBV11-2,TRBJ1-2,CASSLDGNYGYTF,TGTGCCAGCAGCCTCGACGGTAACTATGGCTACACCTTC
TRBD2,NA,TRBV7-9,TRBJ2-1,CASRPSGGSSYNEQFF,TGTGCCAGCAGGCCTAGCGGGGGGAGCTCCTACAATGAGCAGTTCTTC
TRBD1,NA,TRBV5-1,TRBJ1-2,CASSPGQGNYGYTF,TGCGCCAGCAGCCCGGGACAGGGGAACTATGGCTACACCTTC
TRBD1,NA,TRBV5-6,TRBJ2-7,CASSHLGETGDRSEQYF,TGTGCCAGCAGCCACCTGGGCGAGACAGGGGACAGGAGCGAGCAGTACTTC
NA,NA,TRBV12-3/TRBV12-4,TRBJ1-1,CASSLKPNTEAFF,TGTGCCAGCAGTTTGAAGCCGAACACTGAAGCTTTCTTT
NA,NA,TRBV5-6,TRBJ2-6,CASSFPGHSGANVLTF,TGTGCCAGCAGCTTCCCAGGGCACTCTGGGGCCAACGTCCTGACTTTC
NA,NA,TRBV6-1,TRBJ1-4,CASSEGASTNEKLFF,TGTGCCAGCAGTGAAGGGGCGTCAACTAATGAAAAACTGTTTTTT
NA,NA,TRBV7-9,TRBJ1-2,CASSPSANYGYTF,TGTGCCAGCAGCCCGTCAGCTAACTATGGCTACACCTTC
NA,NA,TRBV20-1,TRBJ1-6,CSARGDSPLHF,TGCAGTGCTAGGGGGGATTCACCCCTCCACTTT
NA,NA,TRBV3-1/TRBV3-2,TRBJ1-6,CASSQVRIRRYNSPLHF,TGTGCCAGCAGCCAAGTACGGATCAGGAGATATAATTCACCCCTCCACTTT
NA,NA,TRBV7-9,TRBJ1-1,CASSRVPNTEAFF,TGTGCCAGCAGCCGGGTGCCGAACACTGAAGCTTTCTTT
TRBD1,NA,TRBV27,TRBJ2-7,CASSLSGGAIYEQYF,TGTGCCAGCAGTTTGTCAGGGGGCGCAATCTACGAGCAGTACTTC
NA,NA,TRBV5-5,TRBJ2-7,CASSAQDRGGYEQYF,TGTGCCAGCAGCGCCCAAGACAGGGGAGGGTACGAGCAGTACTTC
NA,NA,TRBV5-4,TRBJ1-2,CASSLPTKGGYTF,TGTGCCAGCAGCTTGCCCACAAAGGGAGGCTACACCTTC
TRBD1,NA,TRBV18,TRBJ2-7,CASSPRGRQGRYEQYF,TGTGCCAGCTCCCCACGGGGCCGACAGGGGCGCTACGAGCAGTACTTC
NA,NA,TRBV18,TRBJ1-1,CASSPLTGEAFF,TGTGCCAGCTCACCCCTGACGGGTGAAGCTTTCTTT
NA,NA,TRBV5-1,TRBJ1-5,CASSSKEGGPNQPQHF,TGCGCCAGCAGCTCGAAAGAGGGGGGGCCCAATCAGCCCCAGCATTTT
NA,NA,TRBV4-2,TRBJ2-7,CASSQEGGSDNEQYF,TGTGCCAGCAGCCAAGAAGGGGGTAGCGATAACGAGCAGTACTTC
TRBD1,NA,TRBV6-6,TRBJ1-3,CASRPGGLDTIYF,TGTGCCAGCAGACCAGGGGGCCTGGACACCATATATTTT
TRBD1,NA,TRBV12-3/TRBV12-4,TRBJ1-2,CASSPQGAKGYTF,TGTGCCAGCAGCCCTCAGGGGGCTAAGGGCTACACCTTC